Reported below is one TCR beta chain. Its antigen is as yet unknown. Donors were healthy Caucasian individuals from Russia aged roughly 6 to 90. This sample is part of a study of blood T cells in healthy people across ages. Study-level results: Per million T cells, the diversity of TCR beta decreased roughly linearly as age advanced.

The use of a sample-barcoded 5' primer and a J-beta primer mix characterized a second PCR of 7 to 11 cycles. TCRdb reprocessed the 5' RACE reads with MiXCR, giving one entry per CDR3 protein. The sample consists of about a million distinct CDR3 sequences, roughly 50% of them appearing once. The V segment lost 5 bases and the J segment 9 bases; nucleotides outside the gene matches: 9. The V gene's germline CDR1 is DFQATT and CDR2 SNEGSKA (reference sequence). CDR3 length: 13 amino acids. The rearrangement joins TRBV20-1 to TRBJ2-1; 8 positions match TRBD1. The source is a woman aged 60-75 years in good health. The sample was blood. The CDR3 loop reads CSAGRQGLIEQFF. CDR3 DNA: TGCAGTGCTGGCCGACAGGGGTTGATTGAGCAGTTCTTC.